Listed here are 25 T cell receptor beta chains from one sample, sequenced in a study of vaccination effects on CD4 cells after COVID-19. The table came from immunoSEQ multiplex PCR; TCRdb's copy has only in-frame clones and leaves some out. The sample has about 55,000 clones; roughly 70% are singletons. No antigen has been assigned to these receptors. Viral peptide pools were used in the ViraFEST assay to expand antigen-specific CD4+ T cells, and sequencing came afterward. After roughly 11 days in culture, the CD4+ T cells were isolated. Vaccinees lacked prior SARS-CoV-2 infection and tested negative for nucleocapsid antibodies. Sequencing used CD4+ T cells from PBMCs cultured with SARS-CoV-2 spike peptides, obtained before COVID-19 vaccination. These receptors originate from a human donor who received a COVID-19 vaccine.

The chain combines TRBV5-6 with TRBJ1-5; the match to TRBD1 covers 7 bases. The CDR3 sequence is 16 residues long. Germline lookup yields CDR1 SGHDT and CDR2 YYEEEE. V lost 0 bases and J lost 2; bases outside the gene matches: 5. The CDR3 coding sequence is TGTGCCAGCAGCTTGGCCAAGGGGACAGGCAATCAGCCCCAGCATTTT. Encoded protein: CASSLAKGTGNQPQHF.

This rearrangement joins TRBV6-5 to TRBJ1-2; unclear D gene. V was pared by 5 bases and J by 0 bases, with 7 bases between. There are 13 residues in the CDR3. Germline CDR1 reads MNHEY; CDR2 reads SVGAGI. CDR3 bases: TGTGCCAGCAGTCTGAGGACTAACTATGGCTACACCTTC. Translating gives CASSLRTNYGYTF.

This clone was counted only a few times. The V and J genes are TRBV5-6 and TRBJ1-5; 7 positions agree with TRBD1. The CDR3 extends over 16 amino acids. V lost 0 bases, J lost 4 bases, and 7 bases stayed unmatched. The germline gives CDR1 SGHDT, CDR2 YYEEEE. Here the CDR3 DNA reads TGTGCCAGCAGCTTGGCTAAGGGGACAGCTAATCAGCCCCAGCATTTT. Protein product: CASSLAKGTANQPQHF. Filled out from reference TRBV5-6 and TRBJ1-5, the complete variable domain reads DAGVTQSPTHLIKTRGQQVTLRCSPKSGHDTVSWYQQALGQGPQFIFQYYEEEERQRGNFPDRFSGHQFPNYSSELNVNALLLGDSALYLCASSLAKGTANQPQHFGDGTRLSIL.

This clone turned up a few times. The same CDR3 can be traced to other DNA sequences in this sample. The chain has TRBV3-1 (or the pseudogene TRBV3-2) and TRBJ1-5; D uncertain. The germline CDR1 and CDR2 sequences are LGHDT and YNNKEL (reference sequence). V lost 1 base and J lost 4, with 5 bases in between. This CDR3 has 13 residues. The CDR3 DNA follows: TGTGCCAGCAGCCAAGGCGGTAATCAGCCCCAGCATTTT. Its protein is CASSQGGNQPQHF.

The chain carries TRBV6-1 and TRBJ1-2; the D gene is possibly TRBD1 (5 bases). This CDR3 contains 12 residues. V lost 3 bases to trimming and J lost 8 bases, with 10 bases between them. Germline CDR1 reads MNHNS; CDR2 reads SASEGT. The chain's CDR3 is CASSDVQGGYTF. In DNA, the CDR3 is TGTGCCAGCAGTGATGTTCAGGGAGGCTACACCTTC.

The chain carries TRBV7-9 and TRBJ2-7; a weak D match, TRBD1 (6 bases). The CDR3 is 13 residues long. Germline CDR1 reads SEHNR; CDR2 reads FQNEAQ (reference sequence). Trimming cost V 5 bases and J 7 bases, with 15 bases left between them. CDR3 nucleotide sequence: TGTGCCAGCAGCCCGACAGGCGTGAGAGAGCAGTACTTC. This gives the protein CASSPTGVREQYF.

The chain joins TRBV29-1 to TRBJ1-1; D not certain. The ends were cut back, 7 bases at V and 6 bases at J, with 9 bases in the middle. Germline CDR1 is SQVTM and CDR2 is ANQGSEA. The CDR3 runs to 10 residues. The CDR3 region has the DNA TGCAGCGCTGGAGTCGCTGAAGCTTTCTTT. Translated: CSAGVAEAFF. The full variable domain, completed using reference TRBV29-1 and TRBJ1-1, is SAVISQKPSRDICQRGTSLTIQCQVDSQVTMMFWYRQQPGQSLTLIATANQGSEATYESGFVIDKFPISRPNLTFSTLTVSNMSPEDSSIYLCSAGVAEAFFGQGTRLTVV.

CDR3 bases: TGTGCCAGCAGCTTACCTAGCGGGGTGAAGGGTGAGCAGTTCTTC. Translated: CASSLPSGVKGEQFF. V and J are TRBV13 and TRBJ2-1, with TRBD2 matching 9 bases. This CDR3 has 15 amino acids. The J segment lost 9 bases and the V segment lost 2 bases, leaving 8 bases of the junction unmatched. CDR1 PRHDT and CDR2 FYEKMQ come from the germline V gene (reference sequence).

As DNA, the CDR3 is TGTGCCAGTACCCCCTCGCGGTGGGGCAATGAGCAGTTCTTC. It codes for CASTPSRWGNEQFF. V usage is TRBV19 and J usage is TRBJ2-1; D is ambiguous. CDR3 length: 14 amino acids. V dropped 7 bases and J dropped 6 bases, with 16 bases sitting between them. Germline V gene data show CDR1 as LNHDA and CDR2 as SQIVND (reference sequence).

The gene calls are TRBV18 and TRBJ2-7; D ambiguous. Trimming cost V 6 bases and J 3 bases, with 6 bases left between them. Germline V gene lookup returns CDR1 KGHSH and CDR2 LQKENI. There are 11 residues in the CDR3. CDR3 bases: TGTGCCAGCTCTCCAAACTACGAGCAGTACTTC. Its translation: CASSPNYEQYF.

V gene TRBV11-2 combines with J gene TRBJ2-3; D unclear. Germline V CDR1 and CDR2: SGHAT, FQNNGV. This CDR3 comprises 13 residues. Trimming stripped 0 bases from V and 7 bases from J, with 8 bases between. This chain's CDR3 is CASSLEPQNTQYF. The CDR3 nucleotides are TGTGCCAGCAGCTTAGAGCCTCAAAATACGCAGTATTTT.

The chain carries TRBV3-1 (or the pseudogene TRBV3-2) and TRBJ1-4, with D hard to call. The CDR3 sequence is 16 residues long. Germline CDR1 and CDR2: LGHDT and YNNKEL (reference sequence). Between the trimmed V and J ends, which lost 3 bases and 1 base, there was a span of 12 bases. CDR3 protein: CASSHTSVGTNEKLFF. The CDR3 DNA follows: TGTGCCAGCAGCCACACGTCGGTAGGAACTAATGAAAAACTGTTTTTT.

The rearrangement uses TRBV27 and TRBJ2-1; D unresolved. The V end was cut by 3 bases, the J end by 2 bases, with 8 bases between. CDR1 and CDR2 (germline): MNHEY, SMNVEV (reference sequence). The CDR3 is 14 amino acids. The CDR3, as DNA: TGTGCCAGCAGTTTTGCCGAGCCCTACAATGAGCAGTTCTTC. Translated, it gives CASSFAEPYNEQFF.

This clone is a singleton in its sample. The J gene is TRBJ2-5, the V gene TRBV5-6; D could derive from TRBD1 or TRBD2 (5 bases each). With 4 bases removed from V and 5 bases from J, the gap between germline ends came to 15 bases. Germline CDR1 and CDR2: SGHDT and YYEEEE. The CDR3 has 14 residues. The CDR3 region has the DNA TGTGCCAGCAGCCGGGACGCCCGAGGGGAGACCCAGTACTTC. This encodes CASSRDARGETQYF.

The chain links TRBV5-1 to TRBJ2-7, with D maybe TRBD2 (7 bases). Trimming stripped 4 bases from V and 2 bases from J, with 13 bases between. The V gene's germline CDR1 is SGHRS and CDR2 YFSETQ. This CDR3 is built from 14 residues. The CDR3: CASSPQGTTYEQYF. The CDR3 region has the DNA TGCGCCAGCAGCCCCCAGGGGACTACCTACGAGCAGTACTTC.

This chain links TRBV10-1 with TRBJ1-4, with D uncertain. V lost 4 bases and J lost 5, with 20 bases in between. The CDR3 runs 17 residues. Per germline, CDR1 WNHNN and CDR2 SYGVQD (reference sequence). The CDR3 here is CASSGTTTTCLNEKLFF. The CDR3 nucleotides are TGCGCCAGCAGTGGTACAACGACCACCTGTTTAAATGAAAAACTGTTTTTT.

This clone was detected once. V gene TRBV6-1 combines with J gene TRBJ1-3; no clear D. The germline CDR1 and CDR2 sequences are MNHNS and SASEGT. The V end was cut by 1 base, the J end by 0 bases, with 10 bases between. The CDR3 covers 16 residues. Written as DNA, the CDR3 is TGTGCCAGCAGTGAAGTACTGGGGTCCTCTGGAAACACCATATATTTT. This gives the protein CASSEVLGSSGNTIYF.

CDR3 DNA sequence: TGTGCCAGCAGCCAAGCAGGGAGAACTGAAGCTTTCTTT. This encodes CASSQAGRTEAFF. The rearrangement uses TRBV3-1 (or the pseudogene TRBV3-2) and TRBJ1-1, with D maybe TRBD1 (5 bases). Trimming cost V 1 base and J 5 bases, with 8 bases left between them. Germline V gene lookup returns CDR1 LGHDT and CDR2 YNNKEL (reference sequence). This CDR3 has 13 amino acids.

CDR3 DNA sequence: TGTGCCAGCAGTTACTCGAAAGGGAGCGGCTACACCTTC. This sequence encodes CASSYSKGSGYTF. The rearrangement joins TRBV6-2 or TRBV6-3 to TRBJ1-2; D is uncertain. Germline loops: CDR1 MNHEY, CDR2 SVGEGT. The ends were cut back, 0 bases at V and 8 bases at J, with 10 bases in the middle. This CDR3 is built from 13 residues.

This chain joins TRBV25-1 and TRBJ2-7; D not resolved. V gave up 1 base and J gave up 6 bases, with 7 bases separating them. Germline assignment: CDR1 MGHDK and CDR2 SYGVNS. CDR3 length: 12 residues. CDR3 nucleotide sequence: TGTGCCAGCAGTGAATTGTGGGGCGAGCAGTACTTC. It codes for CASSELWGEQYF.

V and J are TRBV6-6 and TRBJ2-2; TRBD2 matches 7 bases. With 2 bases clipped from V and 9 bases from J, the junction kept 9 bases outside the gene matches. The CDR3 runs 15 residues. The germline V gene has CDR1 MNHNY and CDR2 SVGAGI (reference sequence). The CDR3 nucleotides read TGTGCCAGCAGTTACCTAGCGGTACTAACCCGGGAGCTGTTTTTT. Translation gives CASSYLAVLTRELFF.

The chain uses TRBV5-6 and TRBJ2-6; D unclear. Germline V gene data show CDR1 as SGHDT and CDR2 as YYEEEE. This CDR3 is 17 amino acids long. Trimming removed 0 bases at V and 2 bases at J, with 12 bases between. CDR3 nucleotide sequence: TGTGCCAGCAGCTTGGTCGTGCGGTCAACTGGGGCCAACGTCCTGACTTTC. This translates into CASSLVVRSTGANVLTF.

This clone was counted once. The rearrangement joins TRBV11-2 to TRBJ2-2; TRBD1 is a possible D gene (5 bases). The CDR3 has 14 amino acids. V was clipped by 4 bases and J by 4 bases, with 10 bases between them. The germline CDR1 and CDR2 sequences are SGHAT and FQNNGV. CDR3 residues: CASSSSGITGELFF. CDR3 DNA sequence: TGTGCCAGCAGCTCCTCAGGGATCACCGGGGAGCTGTTTTTT. Drawing the rest from reference TRBV11-2 and TRBJ2-2, the complete variable domain is EAGVAQSPRYKIIEKRQSVAFWCNPISGHATLYWYQQILGQGPKLLIQFQNNGVVDDSQLPKDRFSAERLKGVDSTLKIQPAKLEDSAVYLCASSSSGITGELFFGEGSRLTVL.

The chain couples TRBV6-2 or TRBV6-3 to TRBJ2-3, with D unresolved. Looked up from germline, CDR1 is MNHEY and CDR2 is SVGEGT. With 2 bases removed from V and 8 bases from J, the gap between germline ends came to 11 bases. The CDR3 length is 13 residues. CDR3 DNA sequence: TGTGCCAGCAGTTACGAGAGTGGTACTACGCAGTATTTT. Amino acid sequence: CASSYESGTTQYF.

This clone was seen once. The CDR3 spells CASSAETRDRGYEQYF. The CDR3 DNA sequence: TGCGCCAGCAGCGCAGAAACCCGGGACAGGGGCTACGAGCAGTACTTC. The chain couples TRBV5-1 to TRBJ2-7; TRBD1 matches 10 bases. This CDR3 contains 16 residues. The germline V gene has CDR1 SGHRS and CDR2 YFSETQ. The junction had 10 bases not matched to a gene; V was cut back by 4 bases and J by 3 bases.